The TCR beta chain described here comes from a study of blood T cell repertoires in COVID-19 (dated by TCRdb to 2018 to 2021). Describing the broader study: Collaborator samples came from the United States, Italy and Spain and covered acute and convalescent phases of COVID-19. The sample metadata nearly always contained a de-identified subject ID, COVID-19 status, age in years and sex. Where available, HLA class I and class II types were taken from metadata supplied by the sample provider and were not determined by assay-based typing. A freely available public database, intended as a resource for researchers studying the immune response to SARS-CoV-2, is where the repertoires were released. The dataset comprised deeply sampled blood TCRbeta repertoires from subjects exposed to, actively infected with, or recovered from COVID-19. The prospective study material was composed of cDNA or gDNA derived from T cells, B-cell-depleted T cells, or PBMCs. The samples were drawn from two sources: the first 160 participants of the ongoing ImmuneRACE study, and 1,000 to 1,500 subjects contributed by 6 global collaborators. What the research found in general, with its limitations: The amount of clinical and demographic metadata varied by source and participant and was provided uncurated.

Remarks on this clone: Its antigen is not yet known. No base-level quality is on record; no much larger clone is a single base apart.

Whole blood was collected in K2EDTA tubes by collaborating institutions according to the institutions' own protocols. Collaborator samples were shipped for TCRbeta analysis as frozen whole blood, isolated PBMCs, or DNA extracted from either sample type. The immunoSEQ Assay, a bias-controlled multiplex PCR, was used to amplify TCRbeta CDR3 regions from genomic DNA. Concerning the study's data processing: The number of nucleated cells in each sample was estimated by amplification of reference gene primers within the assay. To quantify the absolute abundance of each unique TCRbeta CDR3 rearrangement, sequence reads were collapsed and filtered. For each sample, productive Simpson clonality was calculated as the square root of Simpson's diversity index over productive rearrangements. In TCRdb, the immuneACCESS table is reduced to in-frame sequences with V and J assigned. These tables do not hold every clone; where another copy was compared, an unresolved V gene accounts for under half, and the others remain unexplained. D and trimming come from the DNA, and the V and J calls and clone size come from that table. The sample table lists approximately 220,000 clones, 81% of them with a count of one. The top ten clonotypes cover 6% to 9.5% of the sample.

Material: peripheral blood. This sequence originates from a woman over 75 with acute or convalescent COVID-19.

The nucleotides read TGTGCCAGTAGTATAACGGCAGGGGTCCACGAGCAGTACTTC. It codes for CASSITAGVHEQYF. The V and J segments used are TRBV19 and TRBJ2-7, with TRBD1 perhaps the D gene, on 6 matching bases. According to the germline V gene (reference sequence), CDR1 reads LNHDA and CDR2 reads SQIVND. V gives up 2 bases and J gives up 5 bases, and the segment between their germline ends measures 13 bases. The CDR3 holds 14 amino acids from the cysteine to the phenylalanine. Just CDR3 DNA is preserved here, 42 bases in frame from base 1.